This T cell receptor (beta chain) was identified during a study of cytomegalovirus exposure and HLA in healthy donors. Study at large: Early on, a data release was issued that held 65 million to 100 million unique TCRs from HLA-typed donors.

Donors consisted of healthy bone marrow donors. Worth noting for this clone: Its antigen is currently unknown.

The primer mix had 60 Vbeta and 13 Jbeta primers. Clones were read by immunoSEQ multiplex PCR, and TCRdb kept only the in-frame ones, dropping some. The profile shows some 140,000 clones, 60% to 75% of them singletons. CDR3 length: 15 amino acids. V dropped 2 bases and J dropped 2 bases, with 13 bases sitting between them. Germline CDR1 is SGDLS and CDR2 is YYNGEE. Study outcomes and limitations: Previously analyzed data showed that most TCR beta V segments were productive at a frequency of about 87% or about 30%. Reportedly, HLA-A and HLA-B alleles of most subjects were accurately predicted from TCR beta.

This TCR was sampled from a human donor in good health. The chain combines TRBV9 with TRBJ1-1; TRBD1 might be the D (5 bases). The sample taken for sequencing was PBMCs. The CDR3 loop is CASSVSGGYNTEAFF. The CDR3, as DNA: TGTGCCAGCAGCGTCAGTGGGGGGTATAACACTGAAGCTTTCTTT.